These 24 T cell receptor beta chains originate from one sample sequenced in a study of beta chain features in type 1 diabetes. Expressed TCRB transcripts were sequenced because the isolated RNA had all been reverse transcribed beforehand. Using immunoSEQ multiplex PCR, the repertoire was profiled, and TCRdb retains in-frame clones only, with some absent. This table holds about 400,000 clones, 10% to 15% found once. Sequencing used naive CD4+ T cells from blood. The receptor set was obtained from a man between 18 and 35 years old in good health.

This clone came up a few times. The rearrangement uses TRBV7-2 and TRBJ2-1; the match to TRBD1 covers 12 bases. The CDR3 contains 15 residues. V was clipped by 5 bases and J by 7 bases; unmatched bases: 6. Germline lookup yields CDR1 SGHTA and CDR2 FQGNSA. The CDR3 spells CASSPEGQGANEQFF. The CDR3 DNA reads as TGTGCCAGCAGCCCAGAGGGACAGGGGGCGAATGAGCAGTTCTTC.

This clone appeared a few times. The CDR3: CASSQTSGSYNEQFF. The CDR3 nucleotides read TGCGCCAGCAGCCAAACTAGCGGCTCCTACAATGAGCAGTTCTTC. This chain joins TRBV5-1 and TRBJ2-1; 8 bases agree with TRBD2. This CDR3 has 15 amino acids. CDR1 is SGHRS and CDR2 is YFSETQ in the germline V gene. Unmatched junction bases numbered 3, after V lost 4 bases and J lost 0 bases.

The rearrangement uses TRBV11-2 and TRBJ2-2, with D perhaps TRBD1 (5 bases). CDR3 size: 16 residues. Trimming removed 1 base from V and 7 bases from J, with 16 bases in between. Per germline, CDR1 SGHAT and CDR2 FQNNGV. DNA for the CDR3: TGTGCCAGCAGCTTAGGCAGGGTTCGCGAGATCGGGGAGCTGTTTTTT. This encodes CASSLGRVREIGELFF.

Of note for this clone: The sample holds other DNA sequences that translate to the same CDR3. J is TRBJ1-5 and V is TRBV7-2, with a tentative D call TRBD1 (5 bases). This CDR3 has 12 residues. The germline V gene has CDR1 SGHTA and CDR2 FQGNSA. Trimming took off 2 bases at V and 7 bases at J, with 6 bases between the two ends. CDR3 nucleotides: TGTGCCAGCAGCTTACAGGGACAGCCCCAGCATTTT. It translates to CASSLQGQPQHF.

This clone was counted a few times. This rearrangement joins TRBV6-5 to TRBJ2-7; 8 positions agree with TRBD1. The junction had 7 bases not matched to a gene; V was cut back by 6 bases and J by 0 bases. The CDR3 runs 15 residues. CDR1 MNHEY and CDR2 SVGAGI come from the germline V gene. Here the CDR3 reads CASRERTGSSYEQYF. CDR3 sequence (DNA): TGTGCCAGCAGAGAGAGGACAGGGAGCTCCTACGAGCAGTACTTC.

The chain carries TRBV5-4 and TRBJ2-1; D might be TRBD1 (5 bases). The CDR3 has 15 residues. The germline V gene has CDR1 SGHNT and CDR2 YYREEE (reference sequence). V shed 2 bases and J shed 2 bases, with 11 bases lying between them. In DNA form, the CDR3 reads TGTGCCAGCAGCTTAGGTGGGGCCACCTACAATGAGCAGTTCTTC. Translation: CASSLGGATYNEQFF.

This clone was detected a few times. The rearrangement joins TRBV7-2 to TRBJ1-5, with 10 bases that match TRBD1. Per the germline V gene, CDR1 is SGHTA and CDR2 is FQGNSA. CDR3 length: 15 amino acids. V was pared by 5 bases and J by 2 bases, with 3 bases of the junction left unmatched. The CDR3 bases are TGTGCCAGCAGCGGCGGGACAGGGGGCAATCAGCCCCAGCATTTT. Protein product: CASSGGTGGNQPQHF.

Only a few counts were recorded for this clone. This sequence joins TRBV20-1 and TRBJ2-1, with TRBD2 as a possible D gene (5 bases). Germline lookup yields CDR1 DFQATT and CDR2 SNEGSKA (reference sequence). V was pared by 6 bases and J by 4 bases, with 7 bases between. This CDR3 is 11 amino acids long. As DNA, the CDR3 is TGCAGTGCCACGGGATACAATGAGCAGTTCTTC. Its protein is CSATGYNEQFF.

CDR3 DNA sequence: TGTGCCATCAGTGATTCAGCGGGGGGGCTAGATACGCAGTATTTT. It codes for CAISDSAGGLDTQYF. The V and J genes are TRBV10-3 and TRBJ2-3; 10 nucleotides agree with TRBD2. Trimming at V came to 3 bases and at J to 5 bases, leaving 5 bases not matched to a gene. This CDR3 has 15 amino acids. Germline CDR1 ENHRY, CDR2 SYGVKD.

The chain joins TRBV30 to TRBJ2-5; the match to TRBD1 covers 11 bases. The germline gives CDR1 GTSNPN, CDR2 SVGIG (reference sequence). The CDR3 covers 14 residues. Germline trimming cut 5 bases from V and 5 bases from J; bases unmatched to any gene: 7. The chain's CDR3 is CAWDWTGGAETQYF. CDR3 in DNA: TGTGCCTGGGATTGGACAGGGGGCGCGGAGACCCAGTACTTC.

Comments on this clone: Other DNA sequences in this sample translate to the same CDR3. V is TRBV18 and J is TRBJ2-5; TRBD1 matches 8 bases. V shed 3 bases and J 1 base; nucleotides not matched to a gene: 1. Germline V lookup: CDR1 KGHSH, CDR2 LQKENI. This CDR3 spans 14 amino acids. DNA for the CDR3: TGTGCCAGCTCACCTGGACAGGGCCAAGAGACCCAGTACTTC. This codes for CASSPGQGQETQYF.

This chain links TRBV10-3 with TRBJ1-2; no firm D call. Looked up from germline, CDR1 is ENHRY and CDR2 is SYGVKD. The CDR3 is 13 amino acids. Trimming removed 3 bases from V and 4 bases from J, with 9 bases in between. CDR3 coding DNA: TGTGCCATCAGTGAAAACGAACTCTATGGCTACACCTTC. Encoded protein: CAISENELYGYTF.

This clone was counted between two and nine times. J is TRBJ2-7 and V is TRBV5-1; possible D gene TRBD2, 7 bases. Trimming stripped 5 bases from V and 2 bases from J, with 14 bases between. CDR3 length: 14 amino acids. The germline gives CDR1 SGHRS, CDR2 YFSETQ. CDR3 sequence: CASREGGPPYEQYF. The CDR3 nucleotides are TGCGCCAGCAGGGAGGGGGGGCCCCCCTACGAGCAGTACTTC.

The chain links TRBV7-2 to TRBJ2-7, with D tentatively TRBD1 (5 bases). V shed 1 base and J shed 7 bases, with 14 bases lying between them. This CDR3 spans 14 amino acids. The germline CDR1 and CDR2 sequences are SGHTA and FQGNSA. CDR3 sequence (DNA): TGTGCCAGCAGCTTAGTGGGCAGGGATCGGGAGCAGTACTTC. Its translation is CASSLVGRDREQYF.

This CDR3 is CASSPRTSGGYNEQFF. CDR3 coding DNA: TGTGCCAGCAGCCCCAGAACTAGCGGGGGGTACAATGAGCAGTTCTTC. The chain links TRBV7-6 to TRBJ2-1; 12 nucleotides match TRBD2. Germline values: CDR1 SGHVS, CDR2 FNYEAQ. V was pared by 5 bases and J by 4 bases, with 6 bases of the junction left unmatched. CDR3 length: 16 residues.

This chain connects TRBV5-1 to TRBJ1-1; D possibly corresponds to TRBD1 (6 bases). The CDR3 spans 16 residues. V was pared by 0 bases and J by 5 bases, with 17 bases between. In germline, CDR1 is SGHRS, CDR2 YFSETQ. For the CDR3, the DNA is TGCGCCAGCAGCTTGGCAGGAGGCCTGAGGGGGACTGAAGCTTTCTTT. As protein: CASSLAGGLRGTEAFF.

This CDR3 is CASSYPRRGYEQYF. Written as DNA, the CDR3 is TGTGCCAGCAGCTACCCCAGGCGGGGCTACGAGCAGTACTTC. V is TRBV28 and J is TRBJ2-7; D is perhaps TRBD2 (6 bases). Germline V CDR1 and CDR2: MDHEN, SYDVKM. The CDR3 spans 14 residues. V gave up 6 bases and J gave up 3 bases, with 15 bases separating them. The full variable domain, completed using reference TRBV28 and TRBJ2-7, is DVKVTQSSRYLVKRTGEKVFLECVQDMDHENMFWYRQDPGLGLRLIYFSYDVKMKEKGDIPEGYSVSREKKERFSLILESASTNQTSMYLCASSYPRRGYEQYFGPGTRLTVT.

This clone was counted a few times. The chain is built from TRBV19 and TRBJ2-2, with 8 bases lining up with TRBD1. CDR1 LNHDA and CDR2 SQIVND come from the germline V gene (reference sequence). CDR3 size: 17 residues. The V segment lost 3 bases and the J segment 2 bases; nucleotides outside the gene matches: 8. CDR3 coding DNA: TGTGCCAGTAGTATCCTCGGACAGGGCCCAAACACCGGGGAGCTGTTTTTT. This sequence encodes CASSILGQGPNTGELFF.

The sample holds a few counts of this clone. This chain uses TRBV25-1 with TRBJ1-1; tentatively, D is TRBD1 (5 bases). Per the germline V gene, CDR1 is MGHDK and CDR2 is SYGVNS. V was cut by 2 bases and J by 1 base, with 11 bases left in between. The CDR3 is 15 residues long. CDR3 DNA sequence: TGTGCCAGCAGTGAAGGGGCAAACAAGAACACTGAAGCTTTCTTT. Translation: CASSEGANKNTEAFF.

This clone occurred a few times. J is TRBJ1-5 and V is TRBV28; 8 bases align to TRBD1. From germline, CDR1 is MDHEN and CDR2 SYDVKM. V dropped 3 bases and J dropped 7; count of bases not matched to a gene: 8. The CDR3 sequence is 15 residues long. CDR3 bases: TGTGCCAGCAGTTTCCTGGACAGGGATTGGCAGCCCCAGCATTTT. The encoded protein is CASSFLDRDWQPQHF.

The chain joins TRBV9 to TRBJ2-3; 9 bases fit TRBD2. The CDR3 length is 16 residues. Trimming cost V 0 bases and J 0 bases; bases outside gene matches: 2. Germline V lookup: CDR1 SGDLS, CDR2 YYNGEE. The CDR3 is CASSVGTSASTDTQYF. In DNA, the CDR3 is TGTGCCAGCAGCGTAGGGACTAGCGCGAGCACAGATACGCAGTATTTT.

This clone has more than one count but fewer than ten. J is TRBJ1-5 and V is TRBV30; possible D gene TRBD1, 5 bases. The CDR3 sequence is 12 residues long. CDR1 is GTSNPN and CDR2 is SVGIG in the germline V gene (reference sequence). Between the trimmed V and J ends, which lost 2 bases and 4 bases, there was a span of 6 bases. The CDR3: CAWSTGNQPQHF. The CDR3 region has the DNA TGTGCCTGGAGTACAGGTAATCAGCCCCAGCATTTT.

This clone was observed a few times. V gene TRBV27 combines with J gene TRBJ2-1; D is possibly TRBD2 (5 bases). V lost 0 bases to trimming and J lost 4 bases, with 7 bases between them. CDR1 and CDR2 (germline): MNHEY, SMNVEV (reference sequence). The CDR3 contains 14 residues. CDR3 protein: CASSLSGEYNEQFF. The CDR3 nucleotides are TGTGCCAGCAGTTTATCGGGAGAGTACAATGAGCAGTTCTTC.

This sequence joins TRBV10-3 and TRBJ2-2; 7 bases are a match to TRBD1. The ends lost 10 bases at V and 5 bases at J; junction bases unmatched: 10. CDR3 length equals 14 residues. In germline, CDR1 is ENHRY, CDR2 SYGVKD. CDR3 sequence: CASVDRVLTGELFF. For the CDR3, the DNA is TGTGCCAGCGTAGACAGGGTCCTTACCGGGGAGCTGTTTTTT.